Listed below are T cell receptor beta chains from one sample, sequenced in a study of T cells in Graves' hyperthyroidism and ophthalmopathy. TCRdb reanalysed the multiplex PCR reads using MiXCR and keeps one entry per CDR3 protein. This table holds about 740,000 distinct CDR3 sequences, less than 15% found once. Sequencing was performed on blood. Source of these receptors: a woman aged 18-29 years with Graves' hyperthyroidism. CDR3s include the opening cysteine and the closing phenylalanine or tryptophan. The order of the fields is D gene, clone size, V gene, J gene, CDR3 protein, CDR3 DNA. A D gene is named only where the DNA matches it firmly. Size values are once, few and many counts, or a class for expanded clones, and some rows have none.

>.|many|TRBV7-9|TRBJ2-4
CASSLTSKGNIQYF
TGTGCCAGCAGCTTGACGTCAAAAGGAAACATTCAGTACTTC
>.|many|TRBV20-1|TRBJ2-1
CSARPGRGYNEQFF
TGCAGTGCTAGGCCAGGGCGGGGTTACAATGAGCAGTTCTTC
>TRBD1|few|TRBV12-3/TRBV12-4|TRBJ2-2
CASSFQGTGNTGELFF
TGTGCCAGCAGTTTCCAAGGGACAGGGAACACCGGGGAGCTGTTTTTT
>TRBD2|many|TRBV28|TRBJ2-7
CASSPSGYTSYEQYF
TGTGCCAGCAGTCCTAGCGGGTATACCTCCTACGAGCAGTACTTC
>.|many|TRBV7-9|TRBJ2-7
CASSFDPGPPGEQYF
TGTGCCAGCAGCTTCGATCCGGGACCACCTGGCGAGCAGTACTTC
>TRBD1|.|TRBV15|TRBJ2-7
CATSAGQGAYEQYF
TGTGCCACCAGCGCGGGACAGGGGGCTTACGAGCAGTACTTC
>TRBD1|few|TRBV27|TRBJ2-2
CASSPRDRVSYTGELFF
TGTGCCAGCAGTCCCCGGGACAGGGTATCGTACACCGGGGAACTGTTTTTT
>TRBD2|many|TRBV28|TRBJ2-7
CASSLSGFSGRIHEQYF
TGTGCCAGCAGTTTATCGGGATTTAGCGGGAGGATCCACGAGCAGTACTTC
>.|few|TRBV6-1|TRBJ2-1
CASKGRGNYNEQFF
TGTGCCAGCAAGGGGCGAGGCAACTACAATGAGCAGTTCTTC
>.|many|TRBV6-1|TRBJ2-5
CASSRAGGIWETQYF
TGTGCCAGCAGTCGGGCAGGCGGGATATGGGAGACCCAGTACTTC
>TRBD1|few|TRBV12-3/TRBV12-4|TRBJ1-3
CASSLTGHSGNTIYF
TGTGCCAGCAGTTTGACAGGGCACTCTGGAAACACCATATATTTT
>.|.|TRBV6-2/TRBV6-3|TRBJ1-4
CASSSLAAGEKLFF
TGTGCCAGCAGTAGCTTGGCAGCCGGAGAAAAACTGTTTTTT
>.|many|TRBV3-1|TRBJ2-3
CASSDPPSDTQYF
TGTGCCAGCAGCGACCCACCTTCGGATACGCAGTATTTT
>.|many|TRBV20-1|TRBJ2-7
CSASLITGVGYF
TGCAGTGCTAGTTTGATCACAGGAGTCGGGTACTTC
>.|many|TRBV9|TRBJ2-7
CASSPFSGAGRSYEQYF
TGTGCCAGCAGCCCTTTTAGTGGGGCGGGAAGGTCGTACGAGCAGTACTTC
>TRBD2|many|TRBV20-1|TRBJ2-7
CSARVGASGSNEQYF
TGCAGTGCTAGAGTCGGGGCTAGCGGGAGCAACGAGCAGTACTTC
>.|.|TRBV20-1|TRBJ2-3
CSARDDGGSTDTQYF
TGCAGTGCTAGAGATGATGGGGGTAGCACAGATACGCAGTATTTT
>TRBD1|many|TRBV11-2|TRBJ1-1
CASSLDPPDRGRRTEAFF
TGTGCCAGCAGCTTAGACCCTCCGGACAGGGGGCGTAGGACTGAAGCTTTCTTT
>.|.|TRBV19|TRBJ1-4
CASSVSREKLFF
TGTGCCAGTAGTGTTTCACGCGAAAAACTGTTTTTT
>.|.|TRBV14|TRBJ2-1
CASSQGSWDEQFF
TGTGCCAGCAGCCAGGGTTCGTGGGATGAGCAGTTCTTC
>.|.|TRBV6-1|TRBJ1-2
CASSKPRSNYGYTF
TGTGCCAGCAGTAAGCCACGCTCTAACTATGGCTACACCTTC
>TRBD1|many|TRBV6-5|TRBJ1-5
CASSLTGTVNQPQHF
TGTGCCAGCAGTTTAACCGGGACAGTCAATCAGCCCCAGCATTTT
>.|.|TRBV19|TRBJ2-1
CASSIPRQGGREQFF
TGTGCCAGTAGTATACCGAGACAGGGAGGGAGGGAGCAGTTCTTC
>TRBD1|few|TRBV29-1|TRBJ2-1
CSVSGQGASYNEQFF
TGCAGCGTTTCCGGACAGGGGGCATCCTACAATGAGCAGTTCTTC
>TRBD1|many|TRBV6-1|TRBJ2-1
CASSFPDRDEQFF
TGTGCCAGCAGTTTCCCCGACAGGGATGAGCAGTTCTTC
>.|.|TRBV5-4|TRBJ2-5
CASSLLPRRSPSETQYF
TGTGCCAGCAGCTTGCTTCCCAGACGGAGCCCCTCAGAGACCCAGTACTTC
>TRBD1|.|TRBV20-1|TRBJ2-7
CSAEGTGGTYEQYF
TGCAGTGCGGAAGGGACAGGGGGAACCTACGAGCAGTACTTC
>TRBD2|few|TRBV5-4|TRBJ2-1
CASSFRDYTNNEQFF
TGTGCCAGCAGCTTCCGGGACTATACTAACAATGAGCAGTTCTTC
>TRBD2|few|TRBV4-3|TRBJ2-1
CASSQDPAGGGYNEQFF
TGCGCCAGCAGCCAAGATCCGGCGGGAGGAGGGTACAATGAGCAGTTCTTC
>.|many|TRBV20-1|TRBJ1-5
CSAQTGHQPQHF
TGCAGTGCCCAAACAGGGCATCAGCCCCAGCATTTT
>.|few|TRBV2|TRBJ2-7
CASSGWDSGVEQYF
TGTGCCAGCAGCGGGTGGGACTCCGGTGTTGAGCAGTACTTC
>.|many|TRBV18|TRBJ2-2
CASSPSSVGAGELFF
TGTGCCAGCTCACCATCTTCCGTCGGGGCCGGGGAGCTGTTTTTT
>TRBD1|many|TRBV2|TRBJ2-5
CASREGTAQETQYF
TGTGCCAGCAGAGAAGGGACAGCTCAAGAGACCCAGTACTTC
>TRBD1|many|TRBV30|TRBJ2-5
CAWSLLTGTETQYF
TGTGCCTGGAGTTTATTGACAGGGACAGAGACCCAGTACTTC
>.|few|TRBV7-9|TRBJ2-3
CASSWGLKDTQYF
TGTGCCAGCAGCTGGGGGTTGAAAGATACGCAGTATTTT
>.|few|TRBV12-3/TRBV12-4|TRBJ1-2
CASSLEPETNYGYTF
TGTGCCAGCAGTTTAGAACCGGAAACAAACTATGGCTACACCTTC
>.|.|TRBV5-6|TRBJ1-5
CASSLGGRNSNQPQHF
TGTGCCAGCAGCTTGGGAGGACGGAATAGCAATCAGCCCCAGCATTTT
>TRBD2|many|TRBV11-2|TRBJ2-4
CASSLDRGGIQYF
TGTGCCAGCAGCTTAGATCGGGGGGGCATTCAGTACTTC
>.|.|TRBV27|TRBJ2-3
CASSPSNRDTQYF
TGTGCCAGCAGTCCCTCGAACAGGGATACGCAGTATTTT
>.|many|TRBV7-3|TRBJ1-1
CASSLWGYTEAFF
TGTGCCAGCAGCTTATGGGGATACACTGAAGCTTTCTTT
>.|.|TRBV6-5|TRBJ2-1
CASSYYLGNEQFF
TGTGCCAGCAGTTACTACCTGGGCAATGAGCAGTTCTTC
>.|few|TRBV7-9|TRBJ2-7
CASSLGRGQFPPNSYEQYF
TGTGCCAGCAGCTTAGGCAGAGGACAGTTCCCACCGAACTCCTACGAGCAGTACTTC
>TRBD2|.|TRBV12-3/TRBV12-4|TRBJ2-1
CASSVAGGRGDEQFF
TGTGCCAGCAGTGTAGCGGGAGGCCGAGGGGATGAACAGTTCTTC
>TRBD1|.|TRBV20-1|TRBJ1-3
CSAWDRVSGNTIYF
TGCAGTGCTTGGGACAGGGTATCTGGAAACACCATATATTTT
>.|many|TRBV6-1|TRBJ2-5
CASSYDGLETQYF
TGTGCCAGCAGTTACGATGGTTTGGAGACCCAGTACTTC
>TRBD1|few|TRBV25-1|TRBJ1-2
CASSDNRGNWNYGYTF
TGTGCCAGCAGTGATAACAGGGGGAATTGGAACTATGGCTACACCTTC
>TRBD2|.|TRBV6-1|TRBJ2-1
CASSDLAGEVEQFF
TGTGCCAGCAGTGATCTAGCGGGAGAAGTTGAGCAGTTCTTC